The 27 T cell receptor beta chains listed next were all sequenced from one sample in a study of shared clonotypes between healthy human individuals. Sequenced by immunoSEQ multiplex PCR; TCRdb stores in-frame clones only, minus some. The table shows more than 500,000 clones, with 95% to 96% occurring only once. The sequenced material came from naive CD4+ T cells sorted from blood. The subset here: CD45RA+ positively selected. Receptors were obtained from a young woman in good health.

J is TRBJ2-7 and V is TRBV28, with D hard to call. There are 15 residues in the CDR3. V lost 4 bases and J lost 0, with 13 bases in between. In germline, CDR1 is MDHEN, CDR2 SYDVKM. CDR3 residues: CASSSPIGSSYEQYF. CDR3 nucleotides: TGTGCCAGCAGTTCCCCGATTGGTAGCTCCTACGAGCAGTACTTC. The full variable domain, with the rest looked up from reference TRBV28 and TRBJ2-7, is DVKVTQSSRYLVKRTGEKVFLECVQDMDHENMFWYRQDPGLGLRLIYFSYDVKMKEKGDIPEGYSVSREKKERFSLILESASTNQTSMYLCASSSPIGSSYEQYFGPGTRLTVT.

The CDR3 DNA reads TGTGCCAGTAGTATGGTGGGAGGCCCCCACGAGCAGTACTTC. As protein: CASSMVGGPHEQYF. V is TRBV19 and J is TRBJ2-7; tentative D call: TRBD2 (6 bases). CDR1 and CDR2 (germline): LNHDA, SQIVND (reference sequence). V was clipped by 3 bases and J by 5 bases, with 14 bases between them. The CDR3 has 14 residues.

V gene TRBV7-9 combines with J gene TRBJ2-1; maybe TRBD2 (6 bases). Germline V gives CDR1 SEHNR, CDR2 FQNEAQ (reference sequence). The V end lost 2 bases, the J end lost 0 bases, and 8 bases lay between the germline ends. The CDR3 spans 15 residues. The CDR3 reads CASSLQGLSYNEQFF. CDR3 nucleotide sequence: TGTGCCAGCAGCTTACAGGGACTCTCCTACAATGAGCAGTTCTTC.

This chain links TRBV5-1 with TRBJ2-2; no firm D call. The germline gives CDR1 SGHRS, CDR2 YFSETQ. Trimming cost V 0 bases and J 1 base, with 10 bases left between them. CDR3 size: 16 residues. CDR3 DNA: TGCGCCAGCAGCTTGGAAGGCAGGAGGAACACCGGGGAGCTGTTTTTT. Its protein product is CASSLEGRRNTGELFF.

This clone was seen just once. The gene calls are TRBV28 and TRBJ2-5; the match to TRBD1 covers 7 bases. Germline V gene lookup returns CDR1 MDHEN and CDR2 SYDVKM. After removal of 5 bases from V and 11 bases from J, the junction contained 14 bases not matched to a gene. The CDR3 length is 14 residues. CDR3 protein: CASSARQGFEEQYF. The CDR3 DNA reads as TGTGCCAGCAGTGCCCGACAGGGATTTGAAGAGCAGTACTTC. The variable domain in full, with the rest retrieved from reference TRBV28 and TRBJ2-5, is DVKVTQSSRYLVKRTGEKVFLECVQDMDHENMFWYRQDPGLGLRLIYFSYDVKMKEKGDIPEGYSVSREKKERFSLILESASTNQTSMYLCASSARQGFEEQYFGPGTRLLVL.

The chain has TRBV28 and TRBJ1-2, with TRBD1 identical over 7 bases. CDR1 MDHEN and CDR2 SYDVKM come from the germline V gene. This CDR3 is 14 amino acids long. V shed 7 bases, J shed 6 bases, and the junction held 11 bases outside the gene matches. The CDR3, as DNA: TGTGCCAGCAACAGGCCCGGGACAGAGAATGGCTACACCTTC. It yields the protein CASNRPGTENGYTF.

The rearrangement joins TRBV4-2 to TRBJ2-7; D is possibly TRBD2 (5 bases). V shed 0 bases and J shed 0 bases, with 12 bases lying between them. CDR1 LGHNA and CDR2 YNFKEQ come from the germline V gene. CDR3 length: 16 residues. The CDR3 DNA is TGTGCCAGCAGCCAAGATATCGCCGGGAACTCCTACGAGCAGTACTTC. As protein: CASSQDIAGNSYEQYF.

This clone was seen just once. V and J are TRBV11-2 and TRBJ2-7; TRBD1 agrees at 9 bases. Trimming at V came to 6 bases and at J to 6 bases, leaving 9 bases not matched to a gene. Germline values: CDR1 SGHAT, CDR2 FQNNGV. The CDR3 loop spans 14 amino acids. CDR3 DNA sequence: TGTGCCAGCAGGTCCGGGACAGGGTCCCTCGAGCAGTACTTC. Its protein product is CASRSGTGSLEQYF. Complete variable domain (other parts from reference TRBV11-2 and TRBJ2-7): EAGVAQSPRYKIIEKRQSVAFWCNPISGHATLYWYQQILGQGPKLLIQFQNNGVVDDSQLPKDRFSAERLKGVDSTLKIQPAKLEDSAVYLCASRSGTGSLEQYFGPGTRLTVT.

The J gene is TRBJ1-1, the V gene TRBV2; possibly TRBD1 for D (5 bases). This CDR3 contains 18 residues. Germline CDR1 is SNHLY and CDR2 is FYNNEI. V lost 3 bases and J lost 3, with 23 bases in between. As DNA, the CDR3 is TGTGCCAGCAGTGATGGAGGGGACCCTGGAGGGTGGGACACTGAAGCTTTCTTT. This encodes CASSDGGDPGGWDTEAFF.

This clone was counted a single time. The CDR3 loop is CASRETNPSYEQYF. The CDR3 DNA follows: TGTGCCAGCAGGGAAACCAATCCCTCCTACGAGCAGTACTTC. The rearrangement joins TRBV6-5 to TRBJ2-7, with no clear D. V lost 6 bases and J 0 bases, leaving 12 bases between the germline ends. CDR3 length equals 14 residues. Germline CDR1 reads MNHEY; CDR2 reads SVGAGI.

This clone was recorded once. J is TRBJ2-5 and V is TRBV2; D is unresolved. Germline V lookup: CDR1 SNHLY, CDR2 FYNNEI. This CDR3 is built from 10 residues. V was trimmed by 6 bases and J by 8 bases, leaving 7 bases between them. This CDR3 is CASSFETQYF. The CDR3 coding sequence is TGTGCCAGCAGCTTCGAAACCCAGTACTTC.

This chain's CDR3 is CASSSGTDLGNTIYF. Here the CDR3 DNA reads TGTGCCAGTAGCTCCGGGACAGATCTTGGAAACACCATATATTTT. The chain carries TRBV19 and TRBJ1-3; 7 nucleotides line up with TRBD1. CDR3 length equals 15 residues. Trimming at V came to 6 bases and at J to 3 bases, leaving 8 bases not matched to a gene. Germline CDR1 reads LNHDA; CDR2 reads SQIVND (reference sequence).

The chain joins TRBV4-1 to TRBJ2-5; tentative D call: TRBD1 (5 bases). The J call could be wrong; TRBJ2-7 is a better fit for the DNA end. Looked up from germline, CDR1 is MGHRA and CDR2 is YSYEKL. This CDR3 comprises 14 residues. The CDR3 protein is CASSRLVGAYEQYF. CDR3 bases: TGCGCCAGCAGCAGGTTAGTTGGGGCTTACGAGCAGTACTTC.

This chain uses TRBV18 with TRBJ1-1; D may be TRBD1 (6 bases). Germline lookup yields CDR1 KGHSH and CDR2 LQKENI. The CDR3 covers 14 residues. V gave up 2 bases and J gave up 3 bases, with 10 bases separating them. The CDR3 nucleotides are TGTGCCAGCTCACCAACAGGGTGGGACACTGAAGCTTTCTTT. Encoded protein: CASSPTGWDTEAFF.

The chain has TRBV7-6 and TRBJ2-2; TRBD2 aligns across 11 bases. There are 15 residues in the CDR3. Germline CDR1 is SGHVS and CDR2 is FNYEAQ. V lost 1 base to trimming and J lost 13 bases; unmatched junction nucleotides: 8. CDR3 in amino acids: CASSLVASGGSGLFF. In nucleotides, the CDR3 is TGTGCCAGCAGCTTAGTCGCTAGCGGGGGGTCGGGGCTGTTTTTT.

The CDR3 protein is CASSADGVKYGELFF. The CDR3 region has the DNA TGTGCCAGCAGCGCCGACGGGGTGAAATACGGGGAGCTGTTTTTT. This chain joins TRBV9 and TRBJ2-2, with D tentatively TRBD2 (5 bases). This CDR3 comprises 15 residues. Germline V gene lookup returns CDR1 SGDLS and CDR2 YYNGEE. V was clipped by 3 bases and J by 7 bases, with 16 bases between them. The full variable domain, rest sourced from reference TRBV9 and TRBJ2-2, is DSGVTQTPKHLITATGQRVTLRCSPRSGDLSVYWYQQSLDQGLQFLIQYYNGEERAKGNILERFSAQQFPDLHSELNLSSLELGDSALYFCASSADGVKYGELFFGEGSRLTVL.

The DNA for the CDR3 is TGCGCCAGCAGCCATACTAGCGGGAGGTTTCGGGCAGAGACCCAGTACTTC. Amino acids: CASSHTSGRFRAETQYF. The V gene is TRBV5-1, the J gene TRBJ2-5; 12 bases are shared with TRBD2. Germline lookup yields CDR1 SGHRS and CDR2 YFSETQ. With V trimmed by 4 bases and J by 4 bases, 11 bases remained unmatched. The CDR3 has 17 residues.

This CDR3 is CASSQDSSWSYEQYF. The DNA for the CDR3 is TGTGCCAGCAGCCAAGATTCTAGTTGGTCCTACGAGCAGTACTTC. This rearrangement joins TRBV14 to TRBJ2-7, with D uncertain. CDR1 and CDR2 (germline): SGHDN, FVKESK. V was cut by 0 bases and J by 1 base, with 10 bases left in between. The CDR3 spans 15 residues.

The gene calls are TRBV29-1 and TRBJ2-7; TRBD2 might be the D (6 bases). This CDR3 is 13 amino acids long. Germline CDR1 SQVTM, CDR2 ANQGSEA. V dropped 3 bases and J dropped 7 bases, with 16 bases sitting between them. CDR3 coding DNA: TGCAGCGTTGAGGCCGGGACTTCCAGGGAGCAGTACTTC. Encoded protein: CSVEAGTSREQYF.

The rearrangement joins TRBV27 to TRBJ1-4; tentative D call: TRBD1 (5 bases). Trimming took off 6 bases at V and 2 bases at J, with 13 bases between the two ends. Looked up from germline, CDR1 is MNHEY and CDR2 is SMNVEV (reference sequence). The CDR3 is made up of 15 amino acids. CDR3 sequence: CASRSGTETNEKLFF. For the CDR3, the DNA is TGTGCCAGCAGATCCGGGACCGAGACTAATGAAAAACTGTTTTTT.

The V call is TRBV5-1, the J call TRBJ2-1; TRBD2 aligns across 10 bases. The CDR3 runs to 16 residues. The V gene end was trimmed by 4 bases and the J gene end by 4 bases; junction bases not matched to a gene: 8. Germline V lookup: CDR1 SGHRS, CDR2 YFSETQ. Here the CDR3 reads CASSIRTSGDYNEQFF. In DNA, the CDR3 is TGCGCCAGCAGCATCCGGACTAGCGGAGATTACAATGAGCAGTTCTTC.

The V gene is TRBV28, the J gene TRBJ1-3, with a possible D match to TRBD1 (5 bases). The CDR3 runs to 16 residues. Trimming took 6 bases from V and 2 from J, leaving 17 bases between them. Germline CDR1 reads MDHEN; CDR2 reads SYDVKM. This chain's CDR3 is CASSPPGGSAGNTIYF. CDR3 sequence (DNA): TGTGCCAGCAGCCCTCCGGGGGGATCCGCTGGAAACACCATATATTTT.

The genes are TRBV27 and TRBJ1-2; D is undetermined. Per the germline V gene, CDR1 is MNHEY and CDR2 is SMNVEV (reference sequence). V dropped 2 bases and J dropped 2 bases, with 9 bases sitting between them. The CDR3 is made up of 14 amino acids. CDR3 in amino acids: CASSLQVPNYGYTF. The DNA of the CDR3 is TGTGCCAGCAGTTTACAGGTTCCAAACTATGGCTACACCTTC.

The chain has TRBV18 and TRBJ2-7; D is uncertain. The CDR3 is 11 residues long. V was cut by 5 bases and J by 5 bases, with 7 bases left in between. Germline V gene lookup returns CDR1 KGHSH and CDR2 LQKENI. The CDR3 DNA reads as TGTGCCAGCTCAGACCTCGACGAGCAGTACTTC. Encoded protein: CASSDLDEQYF.

The CDR3 spells CASSLHPLGRAGFEKLFF. The CDR3 nucleotides are TGTGCCAGCAGCCTACACCCCCTCGGGAGGGCGGGGTTTGAAAAACTGTTTTTT. The chain combines TRBV11-2 with TRBJ1-4, with no clear D. This CDR3 is built from 18 residues. Trimming left V 5 bases short and J 7 bases short, with 26 bases between. Germline CDR1 SGHAT, CDR2 FQNNGV. Together with reference TRBV11-2 and TRBJ1-4, the CDR3 gives the full variable domain: EAGVAQSPRYKIIEKRQSVAFWCNPISGHATLYWYQQILGQGPKLLIQFQNNGVVDDSQLPKDRFSAERLKGVDSTLKIQPAKLEDSAVYLCASSLHPLGRAGFEKLFFGSGTQLSVL.

This sequence joins TRBV7-9 and TRBJ2-3; 8 nucleotides agree with TRBD1. Trimming cost V 1 base and J 1 base; bases outside gene matches: 4. Germline V lookup: CDR1 SEHNR, CDR2 FQNEAQ (reference sequence). There are 16 residues in the CDR3. DNA of the CDR3: TGTGCCAGCAGCTTAGGCCAACAGGGGGGCACAGATACGCAGTATTTT. It yields the protein CASSLGQQGGTDTQYF.

The J gene is TRBJ2-5, the V gene TRBV28, with unresolved D. The CDR3 totals 12 residues. The germline gives CDR1 MDHEN, CDR2 SYDVKM. V lost 4 bases and J lost 2, with 5 bases in between. This CDR3 reads CASSYGQETQYF. The CDR3 DNA sequence: TGTGCCAGCAGTTACGGTCAAGAGACCCAGTACTTC.